This entry lists 31 T cell receptor beta chains sequenced from one sample in a study of regulatory T cells in long-lasting Graves disease. Time point in this sample: newly diagnosed GD, antithyroid drugs for less than 3 months. The TCR library used RNA extracted from PBMCs. CDR3-region Arm-PCR and iRepertoire HTBI primers produced the TCR beta libraries. A single record per CDR3 protein comes from TCRdb applying MiXCR to the multiplex PCR reads. The sample has approximately 400,000 distinct CDR3 sequences, about 12% seen once; the top ten hold under 20%. These same records also appear under a second study, on T cells in Graves' hyperthyroidism and ophthalmopathy.

Sequencing used peripheral blood mononuclear cells (PBMCs), obtained at new diagnosis, from a patient treated with antithyroid drugs. The receptors shown here come from a woman between 18 and 29 years old with Graves disease.

This clonotype was observed at least ten times. The rearrangement links TRBV12-3 or TRBV12-4 to TRBJ2-1, with 7 bases fitting TRBD1. The J segment lost 8 bases and the V segment lost 6 bases, leaving 13 bases of the junction unmatched. CDR3 length equals 15 residues. This chain's CDR3 is CASSPFLQGNHEQFF. The CDR3 DNA sequence: TGTGCCAGCAGCCCCTTTCTACAGGGGAACCATGAGCAGTTCTTC.

This clonotype was observed a few times. Given the absence of the conserved phenylalanine or tryptophan at the CDR3 end, a read error is likely. The rearrangement links TRBV7-2 to TRBJ1-4, with TRBD1 identical over 8 bases. With V trimmed by 5 bases and J by 4 bases, 18 bases remained unmatched. The CDR3 has 19 residues. Germline V gene sequence: CDR1 SGHTA, CDR2 FQGNSA. CDR3 amino acids: CASSPGTGLPPGYNEKLFC. The DNA of the CDR3 is TGTGCCAGCAGCCCAGGGACAGGCTTACCCCCGGGTTATAATGAAAAACTGTTTTGT.

This clonotype appeared many times. The J gene is TRBJ2-1, the V gene TRBV6-5, with no clear D. Germline lookup yields CDR1 MNHEY and CDR2 SVGAGI. CDR3 length: 16 amino acids. V dropped 0 bases and J dropped 4 bases, with 13 bases sitting between them. The CDR3 here is CASSYSNVSPYNEQFF. The CDR3, as DNA: TGTGCCAGCAGTTACTCGAACGTTAGCCCGTACAATGAGCAGTTCTTC.

This clonotype was seen repeatedly, ten times or more. The J gene is TRBJ2-7, the V gene TRBV20-1; 9 nucleotides agree with TRBD2. Germline-derived CDR1 and CDR2 are DFQATT and SNEGSKA (reference sequence). CDR3 size: 16 residues. J was trimmed by 0 bases and V by 3 bases; bases with no gene match: 9. CDR3 sequence (DNA): TGCAGTGCTAGGTTCTTAGCGGGAGTGGGCTCCTACGAGCAGTACTTC. Encoded protein: CSARFLAGVGSYEQYF.

This clonotype was detected a few times. The chain has TRBV10-3 and TRBJ2-3; no clear D. Germline-derived CDR1 and CDR2 are ENHRY and SYGVKD. V lost 3 bases to trimming and J lost 1 base, with 5 bases between them. This CDR3 contains 13 residues. The CDR3 sequence is CAISDSCTDTQYF. The CDR3 region has the DNA TGTGCCATCAGTGACAGCTGCACAGATACGCAGTATTTT.

This clonotype was observed a few times. V and J are TRBV20-1 and TRBJ2-2; D is unresolved. Germline CDR1 and CDR2: DFQATT and SNEGSKA (reference sequence). With 0 bases removed from V and 11 bases from J, the gap between germline ends came to 7 bases. The CDR3 extends over 11 amino acids. The CDR3, as DNA: TGCAGTGCTAGAGATCACTCAGAGCTGTTTTTT. Its translation is CSARDHSELFF.

V is TRBV4-3 and J is TRBJ2-4; D might be TRBD1 (5 bases). In germline, CDR1 is LGHNA, CDR2 YSLEER. Trimming removed 0 bases at V and 7 bases at J, with 13 bases between. This CDR3 contains 15 residues. The CDR3 loop is CASSQDSGWLNIQYF. In DNA, the CDR3 is TGCGCCAGCAGCCAAGATTCAGGGTGGTTGAACATTCAGTACTTC.

The V call is TRBV29-1, the J call TRBJ1-4, with D tentatively TRBD1 (5 bases). The germline CDR1 and CDR2 sequences are SQVTM and ANQGSEA. This CDR3 comprises 13 residues. V lost 7 bases and J 3 bases, leaving 12 bases between the germline ends. The CDR3, as DNA: TGCAGCGCCTGGGGCGGGGCTAATGAAAAACTGTTTTTT. Its protein is CSAWGGANEKLFF.

The chain employs TRBV7-9 and TRBJ1-2, with a possible D match to TRBD1 (5 bases). Trimming pared 5 bases from V and 7 bases from J, leaving 14 bases between. Germline CDR1 reads SEHNR; CDR2 reads FQNEAQ (reference sequence). This CDR3 comprises 13 residues. CDR3 DNA: TGTGCCAGCAGCCCTTATTCGGGGGGTGGCTACACCTTC. Its translation is CASSPYSGGGYTF.

The table lists this clonotype with a few counts. This chain links TRBV2 with TRBJ2-7, with D maybe TRBD2 (5 bases). CDR1 is SNHLY and CDR2 is FYNNEI in the germline V gene. This CDR3 has 14 residues. Trimming shortened V by 4 bases and J by 1 base, and 11 bases separated the two germline ends. The CDR3 sequence: CASSVSGLSYEQYF. In DNA form, the CDR3 reads TGTGCCAGCAGTGTCAGCGGTTTATCCTACGAGCAGTACTTC.

In this sample, this clonotype turned up many times. CDR3 coding DNA: TGTGCCAGTAGGGCAAGGGGGGGTTTTTCCTACAATGAGCAGTTCTTC. It yields the protein CASRARGGFSYNEQFF. This chain links TRBV19 with TRBJ2-1, with a possible D match to TRBD2 (7 bases). The germline V and J ends were trimmed by 6 bases and 1 base, with 16 bases remaining between them. CDR1 and CDR2 (germline): LNHDA, SQIVND (reference sequence). The CDR3 is made up of 16 amino acids.

This clonotype was counted many times. V and J are TRBV6-1 and TRBJ1-2, with 7 bases matching TRBD1. The J segment lost 5 bases and the V segment lost 10 bases, leaving 10 bases of the junction unmatched. The CDR3 contains 13 residues. In germline, CDR1 is MNHNS, CDR2 SASEGT. Here the CDR3 DNA reads TGTGCCATTGGACCGGACAGGCAGTATGGCTACACCTTC. This sequence encodes CAIGPDRQYGYTF.

The gene calls are TRBV19 and TRBJ1-1; D possibly corresponds to TRBD1 (5 bases). The CDR3 extends over 14 amino acids. Trimming shortened V by 0 bases and J by 4 bases, and 9 bases separated the two germline ends. Germline V gene sequence: CDR1 LNHDA, CDR2 SQIVND (reference sequence). In DNA form, the CDR3 reads TGTGCCAGTAGTATAGATGGGGGTCCCACTGAAGCTTTCTTT. Protein product: CASSIDGGPTEAFF. Variable domain in full (rest from reference TRBV19 and TRBJ1-1): DGGITQSPKYLFRKEGQNVTLSCEQNLNHDAMYWYRQDPGQGLRLIYYSQIVNDFQKGDIAEGYSVSREKKESFPLTVTSAQKNPTAFYLCASSIDGGPTEAFFGQGTRLTVV.

This clonotype was counted ten times or more. V is TRBV30 and J is TRBJ1-1; no firm D call. The CDR3 has 11 amino acids. V was shortened by 2 bases and J by 6 bases, with 7 bases between the two germline ends. Germline V gene sequence: CDR1 GTSNPN, CDR2 SVGIG (reference sequence). The CDR3 protein is CAWSRQPEAFF. The CDR3 region has the DNA TGTGCCTGGAGTAGGCAGCCTGAAGCTTTCTTT.

In its sample, this clonotype was seen many times. The chain couples TRBV30 to TRBJ2-3, with D perhaps assigned TRBD1 or TRBD2 (6 bases each). The CDR3 is 14 residues long. Germline V lookup: CDR1 GTSNPN, CDR2 SVGIG (reference sequence). V gave up 5 bases and J gave up 4 bases, with 16 bases separating them. In nucleotides, the CDR3 is TGTGCCTGGGCCCAATGGGGGGCTTCAGATACGCAGTATTTT. This sequence encodes CAWAQWGASDTQYF. Looking up the rest from reference TRBV30 and TRBJ2-3 gives the full variable domain: SQTIHQWPATLVQPVGSPLSLECTVEGTSNPNLYWYRQAAGRGLQLLFYSVGIGQISSEVPQNLSASRPQDRQFILSSKKLLLSDSGFYLCAWAQWGASDTQYFGPGTRLTVL.

This clonotype has ten or more counts. V is TRBV7-3 and J is TRBJ2-7, with 10 bases that match TRBD2. Trimming at V came to 4 bases and at J to 0 bases, leaving 6 bases not matched to a gene. This CDR3 contains 16 residues. Germline V lookup: CDR1 SGHTA, CDR2 FQGTGA. Here the CDR3 reads CASSSFSGRPSYEQYF. The CDR3 DNA reads TGTGCCAGCAGCTCCTTTAGCGGGAGGCCCTCCTACGAGCAGTACTTC.

This clonotype was recorded many times. The chain combines TRBV6-1 with TRBJ2-3; possibly TRBD1 or TRBD2 for D (7 bases each). Germline V CDR1 and CDR2: MNHNS, SASEGT. The CDR3 is 16 amino acids. The V gene lost 5 bases and the J gene lost 2 bases, with 17 bases spanning the gap. CDR3 in amino acids: CASSRARGGTTDTQYF. CDR3 in DNA: TGTGCCAGCAGTCGCGCCAGGGGGGGGACCACAGATACGCAGTATTTT.

At least ten counts were recorded for this clonotype. The chain combines TRBV7-2 with TRBJ1-2; TRBD1 matches at 10 bases. Germline CDR1 and CDR2: SGHTA and FQGNSA. This CDR3 contains 16 residues. Trimming took 5 bases from V and 4 from J; bases not matched to a gene: 10. The DNA for the CDR3 is TGTGCCAGCAGCGGATATAGGACAGGGGGGATCTATGGCTACACCTTC. It translates to CASSGYRTGGIYGYTF.

This clonotype was seen many times. The gene calls are TRBV2 and TRBJ2-7; D not certain. This CDR3 has 13 amino acids. Trimming stripped 1 base from V and 2 bases from J, with 6 bases between. CDR1 SNHLY and CDR2 FYNNEI come from the germline V gene. CDR3 residues: CASSEGRAYEQYV. The CDR3 bases are TGTGCCAGCAGTGAAGGCAGAGCCTACGAGCAGTACGTC.

This clonotype has just a few counts. V is TRBV20-1 and J is TRBJ1-2; no clear D gene. The germline CDR1 and CDR2 sequences are DFQATT and SNEGSKA (reference sequence). This CDR3 is built from 12 residues. The V and J ends lost 2 bases and 7 bases respectively, with 11 bases between them. CDR3 nucleotides: TGCAGTGCTAGAAGCAGTGAGCTTGGCTACACCTTC. It encodes CSARSSELGYTF.

There are many counts of this clonotype. The V and J genes are TRBV30 and TRBJ2-2; 10 bases align to TRBD1. V dropped 8 bases and J dropped 5; count of bases not matched to a gene: 5. Germline lookup yields CDR1 GTSNPN and CDR2 SVGIG (reference sequence). The CDR3 totals 13 residues. CDR3 region: CARQGARTGELFF. The CDR3 coding sequence is TGTGCCCGACAGGGGGCAAGGACCGGGGAGCTGTTTTTT.

This clonotype has at least ten counts. The rearrangement uses TRBV2 and TRBJ1-1, with a possible D match to TRBD1 (6 bases). Germline V gene lookup returns CDR1 SNHLY and CDR2 FYNNEI. V lost 8 bases to trimming and J lost 0 bases, with 13 bases between them. This CDR3 is built from 14 residues. CDR3 in amino acids: CASFPTGMNTEAFF. In DNA form, the CDR3 reads TGTGCCAGCTTCCCGACAGGCATGAACACTGAAGCTTTCTTT.

Many counts were recorded for this clonotype. The V gene is TRBV2, the J gene TRBJ1-1; TRBD1 matches at 9 bases. CDR1 is SNHLY, CDR2 FYNNEI, per germline. The ends lost 6 bases at V and 6 bases at J; junction bases unmatched: 8. CDR3 length: 14 residues. The CDR3 region has the DNA TGTGCCAGCAGGGCCGGGACAGGGTCTTCTGAAGCTTTCTTT. Translated: CASRAGTGSSEAFF. Full variable domain (rest looked up from reference TRBV2 and TRBJ1-1): EPEVTQTPSHQVTQMGQEVILRCVPISNHLYFYWYRQILGQKVEFLVSFYNNEISEKSEIFDDQFSVERPDGSNFTLKIRSTKLEDSAMYFCASRAGTGSSEAFFGQGTRLTVV.

Concerning this clonotype: A read error is the likely source, as a far larger clone sits one nucleotide away. The chain has TRBV7-8 and TRBJ2-7, with D maybe TRBD1 (5 bases). The germline V and J ends were trimmed by 7 bases and 0 bases, with 10 bases remaining between them. The CDR3 runs 13 residues. Germline V gene sequence: CDR1 SGHVS, CDR2 FQNEAQ. This CDR3 reads CASTRASSYEQYV. The DNA for the CDR3 is TGTGCCAGCACCAGGGCCAGCTCCTACGAGCAGTACGTC.

This chain joins TRBV20-1 and TRBJ1-2; D possibly corresponds to TRBD1 (6 bases). Per the germline V gene, CDR1 is DFQATT and CDR2 is SNEGSKA (reference sequence). V gave up 4 bases and J gave up 10 bases, with 13 bases separating them. The CDR3 is made up of 11 amino acids. CDR3 sequence reads: CSATQNRDYTF. DNA of the CDR3: TGCAGTGCTACACAAAACAGGGACTACACCTTC.

This clonotype came up many times. This chain joins TRBV30 and TRBJ1-1; no definite D call. CDR3 size: 13 residues. V lost 2 bases to trimming and J lost 2 bases, with 9 bases between them. The germline V gene encodes CDR1 GTSNPN and CDR2 SVGIG (reference sequence). The CDR3 loop reads CAWSFQDNTEAFF. The CDR3 nucleotides read TGTGCCTGGAGTTTTCAGGATAACACTGAAGCTTTCTTT. Filled out from reference TRBV30 and TRBJ1-1, the complete variable domain reads SQTIHQWPATLVQPVGSPLSLECTVEGTSNPNLYWYRQAAGRGLQLLFYSVGIGQISSEVPQNLSASRPQDRQFILSSKKLLLSDSGFYLCAWSFQDNTEAFFGQGTRLTVV.

This sequence joins TRBV7-2 and TRBJ1-3; D might be TRBD1 (6 bases). This CDR3 comprises 16 residues. V was cut by 1 base and J by 2 bases, with 12 bases left in between. Germline-derived CDR1 and CDR2 are SGHTA and FQGNSA. This CDR3 reads CASSLGPPGAGNTIYF. The DNA for the CDR3 is TGTGCCAGCAGCTTAGGACCCCCAGGGGCTGGAAACACCATATATTTT.

This clonotype was seen only a few times. V and J are TRBV10-3 and TRBJ1-4; D gene ambiguous. The germline gives CDR1 ENHRY, CDR2 SYGVKD. V was cut by 5 bases and J by 0 bases, with 7 bases left in between. This CDR3 region has 14 residues. CDR3 residues: CAISQVATNEKLFF. Written as DNA, the CDR3 is TGTGCCATCAGTCAAGTTGCAACTAATGAAAAACTGTTTTTT.

V and J are TRBV19 and TRBJ2-3; D is tentatively TRBD1 or TRBD2 (6 bases each). The germline gives CDR1 LNHDA, CDR2 SQIVND (reference sequence). The V end was cut by 7 bases, the J end by 4 bases, with 21 bases between. This CDR3 spans 16 amino acids. CDR3 in amino acids: CASTSGEGGSADTQYF. The CDR3 bases are TGTGCCAGTACCTCAGGAGAGGGGGGTTCCGCAGATACGCAGTATTTT.

The chain employs TRBV2 and TRBJ2-1; D uncertain. This CDR3 contains 14 residues. The V end was cut by 6 bases, the J end by 5 bases, with 14 bases between. CDR1 and CDR2 from the germline V gene are SNHLY and FYNNEI. The CDR3 DNA sequence: TGTGCCAGCAGGAATGGGCCACCCAACAATGAGCAGTTCTTC. The encoded protein is CASRNGPPNNEQFF.

Only a few counts were recorded for this clonotype. CDR3 DNA: TGCAGTGCTGGCAATGTCCCCTACAATGAGCAGTTCTTC. Translated, it gives CSAGNVPYNEQFF. This chain joins TRBV20-1 and TRBJ2-1; D is unclear. V lost 5 bases, J lost 2 bases, and 10 bases lay in between. The CDR3 is 13 amino acids. CDR1 is DFQATT, CDR2 SNEGSKA, per germline (reference sequence).